This T cell receptor beta chain originates from a study of siplizumab effects on memory and regulatory T cells. Points from the study as a whole: The alloreactive clones that mapped to unstimulated subsets made up only a minor fraction. An assignable phenotype, naive or memory, was missing from roughly 80-95% of proliferating CD4+ or CD8+ clones. Apparently more diverse than memory cells, naive T cells also seemed major alloresponse contributors.

Per germline, CDR1 SQVTM and CDR2 ANQGSEA. Trimming removed 1 base at V and 3 bases at J, with 4 bases between. The CDR3 runs 12 residues. Produced via immunoSEQ multiplex PCR; TCRdb's table is partial and in-frame only. The sample records 45,000 to 50,000 clones, over 75% being singletons. Details on this clone: Its matching antigen is unknown.

The chain uses TRBV29-1 and TRBJ1-3; D gene ambiguous. Sequenced input: naive CD8+ T cells sorted from blood. The receptor was derived from a human donor in good health. The CDR3 DNA follows: TGCAGCGTTGAAGGGATTGGAAACACCATATATTTT. It translates to CSVEGIGNTIYF.